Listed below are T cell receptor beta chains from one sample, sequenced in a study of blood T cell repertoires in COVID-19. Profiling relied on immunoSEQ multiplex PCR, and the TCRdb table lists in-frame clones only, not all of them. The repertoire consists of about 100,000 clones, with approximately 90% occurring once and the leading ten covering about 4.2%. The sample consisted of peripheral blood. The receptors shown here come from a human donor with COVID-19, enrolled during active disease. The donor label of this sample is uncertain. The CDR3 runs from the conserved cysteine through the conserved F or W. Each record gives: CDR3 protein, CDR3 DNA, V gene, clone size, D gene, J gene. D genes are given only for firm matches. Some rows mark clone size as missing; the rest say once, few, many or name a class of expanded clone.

CASSPPGGKAFF,TGTGCCAGCAGCCCTCCGGGGGGGAAAGCTTTCTTT,TRBV5-4,-,-,TRBJ1-1
CASGLVAGGSYGYTF,TGTGCTAGTGGTTTGGTAGCCGGGGGTTCCTATGGCTACACCTTC,TRBV12-5,-,-,TRBJ1-2
CASYPSGGYTEAFF,TGTGCCAGCTACCCCTCCGGGGGGTACACTGAAGCTTTCTTT,TRBV6-5,-,-,TRBJ1-1
CSASRGASGVHNEQFF,TGCAGTGCTAGTCGGGGCGCGAGCGGGGTCCACAATGAGCAGTTCTTC,TRBV20-1,-,TRBD2,TRBJ2-1
CASSPPKSGQNNYGYTF,TGTGCCAGCTCACCACCAAAGTCAGGGCAAAATAACTATGGCTACACCTTC,TRBV18,once,-,TRBJ1-2
CASSPGVLTWLDGYTF,TGTGCCAGCAGCCCAGGGGTCCTGACGTGGCTAGATGGCTACACCTTC,TRBV5-7,-,-,TRBJ1-2
CASSWTTQELLGNTIYF,TGTGCCAGCAGCTGGACTACACAGGAGCTATTAGGAAACACCATATATTTT,TRBV7-6,-,-,TRBJ1-3
CASSRFGNTIYF,TGTGCCAGCAGCAGGTTCGGAAACACCATATATTTT,TRBV28,-,-,TRBJ1-3
CATSGEADTGELFF,TGTGCCACCAGTGGAGAGGCGGACACCGGGGAGCTGTTTTTT,TRBV24-1,few,-,TRBJ2-2
CASSLLGGNYGYTF,TGCGCCAGCAGCTTGTTGGGCGGGAACTATGGCTACACCTTC,TRBV5-1,-,-,TRBJ1-2
CASSHLRSGNTIYF,TGCGCCAGCAGCCATCTACGCTCTGGAAACACCATATATTTT,TRBV4-1,once,-,TRBJ1-3
CASSFSWGYTF,TGTGCCAGCAGTTTTAGCTGGGGCTACACCTTC,TRBV12-3/TRBV12-4,-,-,TRBJ1-2
CASSFDGFGSANEKLFF,TGTGCCAGCAGCTTCGACGGGTTTGGCTCAGCTAATGAAAAACTGTTTTTT,TRBV5-6,once,-,TRBJ1-4
CASSPTGQGKGYTF,TGTGCCAGCAGCCCCACCGGACAGGGTAAAGGCTACACCTTC,TRBV7-3,-,TRBD1,TRBJ1-2
CASSQESGDRRRYIQYF,TGTGCCAGCAGCCAAGAGTCTGGGGACAGGCGTAGGTACATTCAGTACTTC,TRBV3-1/TRBV3-2,-,TRBD1,TRBJ2-4
CATSDLRGANVETQYF,TGTGCCACCAGTGATTTGCGTGGGGCTAACGTGGAGACCCAGTACTTC,TRBV24-1,-,-,TRBJ2-5
CASSSTSRGSEQYF,TGTGCCAGCAGCTCAACATCTAGAGGAAGCGAGCAGTACTTC,TRBV7-2,-,-,TRBJ2-7
CASRLSGGETQYF,TGTGCCAGCAGACTTAGTGGCGGGGAGACCCAGTACTTC,TRBV2,-,-,TRBJ2-5
CASSMHGQGRWNGYTF,TGTGCCAGCAGCATGCATGGACAGGGACGGTGGAATGGCTACACCTTC,TRBV7-9,-,TRBD1,TRBJ1-2
CAISDRPGTDTQYF,TGTGCCATCAGCGACCGGCCGGGGACAGATACGCAGTATTTT,TRBV10-3,-,-,TRBJ2-3